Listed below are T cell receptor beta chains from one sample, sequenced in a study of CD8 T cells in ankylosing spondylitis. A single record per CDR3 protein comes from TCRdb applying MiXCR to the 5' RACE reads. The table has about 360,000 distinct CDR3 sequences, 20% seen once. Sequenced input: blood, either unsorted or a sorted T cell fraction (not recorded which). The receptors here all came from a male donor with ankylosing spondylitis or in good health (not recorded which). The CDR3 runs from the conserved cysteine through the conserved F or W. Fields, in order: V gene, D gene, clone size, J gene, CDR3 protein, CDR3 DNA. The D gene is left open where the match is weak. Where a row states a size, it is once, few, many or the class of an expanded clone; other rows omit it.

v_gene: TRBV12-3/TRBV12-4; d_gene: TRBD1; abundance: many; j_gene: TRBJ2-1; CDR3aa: CASSMDRGGSEQFF; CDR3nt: TGTGCCAGCAGCATGGACAGGGGAGGTAGTGAGCAGTTCTTC
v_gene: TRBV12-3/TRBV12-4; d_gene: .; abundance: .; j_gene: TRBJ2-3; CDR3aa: CASTGSGTDTQYF; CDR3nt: TGTGCCAGCACGGGCAGCGGCACAGATACGCAGTATTTT
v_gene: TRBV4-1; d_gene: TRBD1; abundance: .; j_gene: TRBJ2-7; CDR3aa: CASSQMDRGPYEQYF; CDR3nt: TGCGCCAGCAGCCAAATGGACAGGGGGCCATACGAGCAGTACTTC
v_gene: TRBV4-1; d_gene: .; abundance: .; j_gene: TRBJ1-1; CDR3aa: CASSQYPPGDPRSEAFF; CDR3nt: TGCGCCAGCAGCCAGTACCCTCCGGGGGACCCACGCAGTGAAGCTTTCTTT
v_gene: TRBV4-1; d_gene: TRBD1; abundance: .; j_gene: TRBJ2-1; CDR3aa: CASSLLGQGADEQFF; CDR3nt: TGCGCCAGCAGCCTCCTAGGACAGGGCGCAGATGAGCAGTTCTTC
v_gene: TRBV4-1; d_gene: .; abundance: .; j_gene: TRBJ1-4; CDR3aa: CASSLRDISNEKLFF; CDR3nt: TGCGCCAGCAGCCTCCGGGACATCTCTAATGAAAAACTGTTTTTT
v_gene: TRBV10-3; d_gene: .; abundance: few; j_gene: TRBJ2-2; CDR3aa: CAISGVLGENTGELFF; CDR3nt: TGTGCCATCAGTGGTGTTCTGGGAGAGAACACCGGGGAGCTGTTTTTT
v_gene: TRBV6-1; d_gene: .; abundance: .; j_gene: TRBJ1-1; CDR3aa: CASSSPQMNTEAFF; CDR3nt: TGTGCCAGCAGTTCACCCCAGATGAACACTGAAGCTTTCTTT
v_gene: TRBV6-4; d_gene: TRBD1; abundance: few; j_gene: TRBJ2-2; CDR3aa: CASSEGQTTGELFF; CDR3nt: TGTGCCAGCAGTGAGGGACAGACCACCGGGGAGCTGTTTTTT
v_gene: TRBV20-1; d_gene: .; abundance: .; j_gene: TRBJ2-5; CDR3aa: CSARDLGFQETQYF; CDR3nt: TGCAGTGCTAGAGATTTGGGTTTCCAAGAGACCCAGTACTTC
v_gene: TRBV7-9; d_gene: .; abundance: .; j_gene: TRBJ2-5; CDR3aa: CASSFDGNPGETQYF; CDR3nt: TGTGCCAGCAGCTTCGATGGTAATCCGGGAGAGACCCAGTACTTC
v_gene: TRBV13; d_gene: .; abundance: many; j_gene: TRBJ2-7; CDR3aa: CASSLEETREQYF; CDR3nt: TGTGCCAGCAGCTTAGAGGAGACACGCGAGCAGTACTTC
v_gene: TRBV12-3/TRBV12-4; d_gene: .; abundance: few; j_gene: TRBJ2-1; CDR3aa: CASSTLTNSGEQFF; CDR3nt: TGTGCCAGCAGCACACTGACTAATTCTGGCGAGCAGTTCTTC
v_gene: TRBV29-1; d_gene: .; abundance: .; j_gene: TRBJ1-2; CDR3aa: CSVPHWEGTNYGYTF; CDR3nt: TGCAGCGTTCCGCACTGGGAGGGAACTAACTATGGCTACACCTTC
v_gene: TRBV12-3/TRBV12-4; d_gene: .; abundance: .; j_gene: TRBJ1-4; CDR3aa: CASSLGLGGEKLFF; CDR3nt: TGTGCCAGCAGTTTAGGCCTAGGGGGTGAAAAACTGTTTTTT
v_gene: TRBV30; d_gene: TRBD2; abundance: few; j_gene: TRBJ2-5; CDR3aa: CAWSVLGGGQETQYF; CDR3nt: TGTGCCTGGAGTGTACTGGGGGGGGGCCAAGAGACCCAGTACTTC